This T cell receptor beta chain derives from a study of blood T cell repertoires in COVID-19. Study context: The United States, Italy and Spain were the sources of the acute and convalescent COVID-19 samples. The cDNA or gDNA used as material had been derived from T cells, B-cell-depleted T cells, or PBMCs.

V gave up 6 bases and J gave up 6 bases; unmatched junction bases: 14. The germline V gene encodes CDR1 KGHSH and CDR2 LQKENI. CDR3 length equals 16 residues. Authors' analysis steps: Reference gene primers were amplified, and this amplification served to estimate nucleated cell counts. Sequenced by immunoSEQ multiplex PCR; TCRdb stores in-frame clones only, minus some. Clone size and the V and J calls come from that table; the DNA yielded D and trimming. This sample carries roughly 200,000 clones, around 85% of them seen once, and the ten largest clones take 10% to 11%. Specimen: peripheral blood. The chain carries TRBV18 and TRBJ1-2; the match to TRBD1 covers 9 bases. The TCR was taken from a human donor with active or convalescent COVID-19. The donor label of this sample is uncertain. The CDR3 region is CASSPGPGQGGNGYTF. The CDR3 bases are TGTGCCAGCTCGCCGGGCCCGGGACAGGGAGGAAATGGCTACACCTTC. The entire variable domain, with the rest obtained from reference TRBV18 and TRBJ1-2, is as follows: NAGVMQNPRHLVRRRGQEARLRCSPMKGHSHVYWYRQLPEEGLKFMVYLQKENIIDESGMPKERFSAEFPKEGPSILRIQQVVRGDSAAYFCASSPGPGQGGNGYTFGSGTRLTVV.